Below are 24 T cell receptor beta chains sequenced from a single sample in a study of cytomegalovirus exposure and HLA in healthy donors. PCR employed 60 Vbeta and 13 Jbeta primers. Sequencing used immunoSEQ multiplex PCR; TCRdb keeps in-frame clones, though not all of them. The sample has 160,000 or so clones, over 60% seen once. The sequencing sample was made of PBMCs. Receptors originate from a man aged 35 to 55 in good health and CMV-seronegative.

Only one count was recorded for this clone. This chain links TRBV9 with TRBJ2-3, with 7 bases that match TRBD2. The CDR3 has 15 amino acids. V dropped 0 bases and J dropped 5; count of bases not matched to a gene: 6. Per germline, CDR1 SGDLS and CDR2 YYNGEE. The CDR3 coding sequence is TGTGCCAGCAGCGTAGCATCGGGGGGTCGAGATACGCAGTATTTT. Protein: CASSVASGGRDTQYF.

CDR3 amino acids: CASSSGWGSPLHF. CDR3 bases: TGTGCCAGCAGTTCAGGGTGGGGCTCACCCCTCCACTTT. V usage is TRBV27 and J usage is TRBJ1-6; D is perhaps TRBD1 (5 bases). Trimming pared 4 bases from V and 10 bases from J, leaving 11 bases between. The CDR3 runs 13 residues. Germline V lookup: CDR1 MNHEY, CDR2 SMNVEV (reference sequence).

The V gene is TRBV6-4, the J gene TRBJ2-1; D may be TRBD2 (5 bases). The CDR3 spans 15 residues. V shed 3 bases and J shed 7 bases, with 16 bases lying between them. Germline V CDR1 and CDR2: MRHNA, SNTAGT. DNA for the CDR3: TGTGCCAGCAGTGAAAGGGTTTCCTCGGGGAATGAGCAGTTCTTC. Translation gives CASSERVSSGNEQFF.

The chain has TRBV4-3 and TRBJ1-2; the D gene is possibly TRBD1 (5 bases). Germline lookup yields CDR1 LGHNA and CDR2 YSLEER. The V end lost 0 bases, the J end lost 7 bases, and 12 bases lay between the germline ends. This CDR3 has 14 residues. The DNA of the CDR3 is TGCGCCAGCAGCCAAGATCTACAGGACCTTGGCTACACCTTC. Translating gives CASSQDLQDLGYTF.

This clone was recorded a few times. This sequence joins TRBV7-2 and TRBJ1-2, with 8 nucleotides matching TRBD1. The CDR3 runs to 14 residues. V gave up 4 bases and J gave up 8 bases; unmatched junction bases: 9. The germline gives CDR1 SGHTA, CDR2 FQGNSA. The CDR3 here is CASSSRQGLKGYTF. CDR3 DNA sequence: TGTGCCAGCAGCTCCCGACAGGGGCTAAAGGGCTACACCTTC.

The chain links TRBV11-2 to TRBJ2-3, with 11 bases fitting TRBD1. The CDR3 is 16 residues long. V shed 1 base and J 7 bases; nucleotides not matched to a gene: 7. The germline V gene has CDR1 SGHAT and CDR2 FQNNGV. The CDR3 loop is CASSLGVGQGAYTQYF. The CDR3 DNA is TGTGCCAGCAGCTTAGGCGTCGGACAGGGGGCATATACGCAGTATTTT.

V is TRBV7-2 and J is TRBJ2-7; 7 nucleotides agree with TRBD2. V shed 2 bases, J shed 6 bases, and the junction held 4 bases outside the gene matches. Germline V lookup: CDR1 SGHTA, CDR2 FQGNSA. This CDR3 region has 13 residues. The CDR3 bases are TGTGCCAGCAGCTTAACAGCGGGGCTCGAGCAGTACTTC. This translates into CASSLTAGLEQYF. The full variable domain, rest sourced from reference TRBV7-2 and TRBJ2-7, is GAGVSQSPSNKVTEKGKDVELRCDPISGHTALYWYRQSLGQGLEFLIYFQGNSAPDKSGLPSDRFSAERTGGSVSTLTIQRTQQEDSAVYLCASSLTAGLEQYFGPGTRLTVT.

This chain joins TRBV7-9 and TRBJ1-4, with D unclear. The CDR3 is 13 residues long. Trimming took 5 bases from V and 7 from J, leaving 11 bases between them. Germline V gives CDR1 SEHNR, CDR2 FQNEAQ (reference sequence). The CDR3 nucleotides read TGTGCCAGCAGCCCGGAGGTTTCTGAAAAACTGTTTTTT. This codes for CASSPEVSEKLFF.

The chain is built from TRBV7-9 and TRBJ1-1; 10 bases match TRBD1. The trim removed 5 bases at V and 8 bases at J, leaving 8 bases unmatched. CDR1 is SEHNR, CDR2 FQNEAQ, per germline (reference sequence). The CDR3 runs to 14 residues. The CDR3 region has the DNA TGTGCCAGCAGCAAGGGGGGGACAGGGGTGGAAGCTTTCTTT. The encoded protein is CASSKGGTGVEAFF.

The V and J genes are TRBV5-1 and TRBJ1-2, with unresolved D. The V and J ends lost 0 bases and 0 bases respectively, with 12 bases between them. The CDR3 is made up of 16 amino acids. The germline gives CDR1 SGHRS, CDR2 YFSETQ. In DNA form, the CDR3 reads TGCGCCAGCAGCTTGGCGGGGAAAACTACTAACTATGGCTACACCTTC. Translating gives CASSLAGKTTNYGYTF.

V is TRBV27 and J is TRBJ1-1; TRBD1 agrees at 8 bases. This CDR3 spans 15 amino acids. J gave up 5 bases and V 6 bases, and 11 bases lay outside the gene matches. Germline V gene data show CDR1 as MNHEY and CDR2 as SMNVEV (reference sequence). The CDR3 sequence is CASSLQGATWTEAFF. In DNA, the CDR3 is TGTGCCAGCAGCCTCCAGGGGGCGACCTGGACTGAAGCTTTCTTT.

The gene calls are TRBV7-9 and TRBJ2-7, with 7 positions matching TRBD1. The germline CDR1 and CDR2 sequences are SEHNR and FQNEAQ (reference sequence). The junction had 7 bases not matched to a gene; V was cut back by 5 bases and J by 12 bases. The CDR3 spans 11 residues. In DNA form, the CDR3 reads TGTGCCAGCAGCCAGGGGGTGGCACTGTACTTC. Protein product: CASSQGVALYF.

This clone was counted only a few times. The DNA of the CDR3 is TGTGCCAGCAGCTCGGGAGCGGGGCCAGCAGATACGCAGTATTTT. It codes for CASSSGAGPADTQYF. This rearrangement joins TRBV7-2 to TRBJ2-3; 7 bases agree with TRBD2. This CDR3 has 15 residues. V lost 4 bases to trimming and J lost 4 bases; unmatched junction nucleotides: 8. Looked up from germline, CDR1 is SGHTA and CDR2 is FQGNSA.

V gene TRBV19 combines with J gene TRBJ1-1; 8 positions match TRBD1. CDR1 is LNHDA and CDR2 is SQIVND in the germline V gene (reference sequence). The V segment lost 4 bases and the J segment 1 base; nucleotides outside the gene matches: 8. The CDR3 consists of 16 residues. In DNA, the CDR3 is TGTGCCAGTAGTACCGGGACAGGCTTTACGAACACTGAAGCTTTCTTT. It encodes CASSTGTGFTNTEAFF. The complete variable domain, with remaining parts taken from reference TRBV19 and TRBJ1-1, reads DGGITQSPKYLFRKEGQNVTLSCEQNLNHDAMYWYRQDPGQGLRLIYYSQIVNDFQKGDIAEGYSVSREKKESFPLTVTSAQKNPTAFYLCASSTGTGFTNTEAFFGQGTRLTVV.

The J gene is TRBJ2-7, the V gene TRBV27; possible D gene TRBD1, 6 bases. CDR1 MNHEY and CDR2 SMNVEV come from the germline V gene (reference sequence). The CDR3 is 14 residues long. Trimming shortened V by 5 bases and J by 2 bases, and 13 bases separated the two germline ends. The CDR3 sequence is CASSITGSTYEQYF. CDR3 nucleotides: TGTGCCAGCAGTATTACAGGGTCCACCTACGAGCAGTACTTC.

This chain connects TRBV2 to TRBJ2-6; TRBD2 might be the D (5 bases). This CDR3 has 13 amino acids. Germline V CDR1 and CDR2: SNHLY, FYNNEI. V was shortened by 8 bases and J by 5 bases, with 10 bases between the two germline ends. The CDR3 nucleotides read TGTGCCAGCCGGGGTCCAAGGGCCAACGTCCTGACTTTC. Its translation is CASRGPRANVLTF.

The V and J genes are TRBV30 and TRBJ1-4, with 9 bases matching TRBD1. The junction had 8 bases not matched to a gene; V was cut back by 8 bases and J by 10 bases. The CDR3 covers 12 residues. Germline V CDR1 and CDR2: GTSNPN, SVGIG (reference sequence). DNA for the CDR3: TGTGCCGGGGGACAGGGTGAGGTAAAACTGTTTTTT. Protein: CAGGQGEVKLFF.

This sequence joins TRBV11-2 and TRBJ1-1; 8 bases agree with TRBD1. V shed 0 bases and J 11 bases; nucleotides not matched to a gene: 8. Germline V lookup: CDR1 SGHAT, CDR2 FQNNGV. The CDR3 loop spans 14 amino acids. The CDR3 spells CASSLDIQGARAFF. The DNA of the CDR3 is TGTGCCAGCAGCTTAGATATCCAGGGGGCGCGGGCTTTCTTT. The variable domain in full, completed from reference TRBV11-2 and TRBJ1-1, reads EAGVAQSPRYKIIEKRQSVAFWCNPISGHATLYWYQQILGQGPKLLIQFQNNGVVDDSQLPKDRFSAERLKGVDSTLKIQPAKLEDSAVYLCASSLDIQGARAFFGQGTRLTVV.

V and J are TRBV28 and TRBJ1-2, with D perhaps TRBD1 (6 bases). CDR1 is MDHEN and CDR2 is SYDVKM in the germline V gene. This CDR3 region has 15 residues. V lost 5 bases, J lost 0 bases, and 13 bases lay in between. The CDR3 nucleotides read TGTGCCAGCAGTCCTCGGACAGTTTCTAACTATGGCTACACCTTC. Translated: CASSPRTVSNYGYTF.

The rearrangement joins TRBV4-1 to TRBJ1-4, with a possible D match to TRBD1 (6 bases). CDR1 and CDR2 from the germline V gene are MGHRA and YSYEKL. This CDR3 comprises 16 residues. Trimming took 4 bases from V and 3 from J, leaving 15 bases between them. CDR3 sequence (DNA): TGCGCCAGCAGCCTGAGTTACAGGGTTGCTAATGAAAAACTGTTTTTT. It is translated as CASSLSYRVANEKLFF.

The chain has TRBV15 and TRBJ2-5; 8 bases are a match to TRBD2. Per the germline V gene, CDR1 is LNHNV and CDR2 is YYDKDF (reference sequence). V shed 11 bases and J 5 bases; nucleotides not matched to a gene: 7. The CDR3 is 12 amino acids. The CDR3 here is CASSGRGETQYF. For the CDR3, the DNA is TGTGCCTCTTCCGGGAGGGGGGAGACCCAGTACTTC.

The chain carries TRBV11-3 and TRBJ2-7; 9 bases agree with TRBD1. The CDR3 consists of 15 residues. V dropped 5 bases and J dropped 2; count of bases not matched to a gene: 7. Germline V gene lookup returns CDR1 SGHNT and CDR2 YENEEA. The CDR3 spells CASSPRDRVAYEQYF. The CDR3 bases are TGTGCCAGCAGCCCCCGGGACAGGGTGGCCTACGAGCAGTACTTC.

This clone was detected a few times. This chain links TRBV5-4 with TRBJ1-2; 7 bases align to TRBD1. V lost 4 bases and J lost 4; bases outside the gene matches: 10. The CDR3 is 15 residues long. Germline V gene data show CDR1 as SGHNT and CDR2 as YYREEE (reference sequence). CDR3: CASSLNRGQGYGYTF. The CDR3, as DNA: TGTGCCAGCAGCCTGAACAGGGGTCAGGGCTATGGCTACACCTTC.

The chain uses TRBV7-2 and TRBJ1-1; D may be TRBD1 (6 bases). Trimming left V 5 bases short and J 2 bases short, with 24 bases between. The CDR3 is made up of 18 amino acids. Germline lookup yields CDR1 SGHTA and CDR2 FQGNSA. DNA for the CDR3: TGTGCCAGCAGCGCACCGTTACGGACAGCTAACCTCAACACTGAAGCTTTCTTT. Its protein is CASSAPLRTANLNTEAFF.